This T cell receptor beta chain comes out of a study of blood T cell repertoires in COVID-19. Study at large: Spain, Italy and the United States supplied samples that represented acute and convalescent COVID-19.

TCRdb's table, derived via immunoSEQ multiplex PCR, lists solely in-frame clones and lacks some. Here the sample spans around 70,000 clones, approximately 80% being singletons. The ends were cut back, 0 bases at V and 2 bases at J, with 11 bases in the middle. The CDR3 loop spans 15 amino acids. The germline V gene has CDR1 LGHDT and CDR2 YNNKEL (reference sequence). The chain combines TRBV3-1 (or the pseudogene TRBV3-2) with TRBJ2-7; D is ambiguous. The receptor's source is a human donor in a cohort sampled during active COVID-19. The sequencing sample was made of peripheral blood. The CDR3 region has the DNA TGTGCCAGCAGCCAAGATTTAAGTACAGCCTACGAGCAGTACTTC. This sequence encodes CASSQDLSTAYEQYF.